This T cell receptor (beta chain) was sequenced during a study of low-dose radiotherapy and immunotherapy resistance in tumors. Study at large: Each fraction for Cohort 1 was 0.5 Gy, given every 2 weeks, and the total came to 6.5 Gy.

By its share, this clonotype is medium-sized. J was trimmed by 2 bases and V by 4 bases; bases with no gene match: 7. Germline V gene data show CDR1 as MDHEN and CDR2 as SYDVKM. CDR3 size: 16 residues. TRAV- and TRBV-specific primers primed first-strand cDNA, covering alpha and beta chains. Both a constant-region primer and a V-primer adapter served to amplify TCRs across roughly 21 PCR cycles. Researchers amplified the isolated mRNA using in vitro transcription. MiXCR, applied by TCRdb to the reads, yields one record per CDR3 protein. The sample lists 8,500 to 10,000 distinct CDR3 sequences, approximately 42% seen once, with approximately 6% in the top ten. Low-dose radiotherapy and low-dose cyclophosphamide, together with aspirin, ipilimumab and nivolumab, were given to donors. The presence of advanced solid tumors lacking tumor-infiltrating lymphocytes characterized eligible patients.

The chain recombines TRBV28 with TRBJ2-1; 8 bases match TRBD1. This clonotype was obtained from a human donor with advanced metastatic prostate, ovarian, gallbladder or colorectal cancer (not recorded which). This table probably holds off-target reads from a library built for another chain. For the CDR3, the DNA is TGTGCCAGCAGTTCCCCCGGGACAGGCGCCTACAATGAGCAGTTCTTC. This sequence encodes CASSSPGTGAYNEQFF. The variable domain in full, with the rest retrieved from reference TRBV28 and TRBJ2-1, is DVKVTQSSRYLVKRTGEKVFLECVQDMDHENMFWYRQDPGLGLRLIYFSYDVKMKEKGDIPEGYSVSREKKERFSLILESASTNQTSMYLCASSSPGTGAYNEQFFGPGTRLTVL.